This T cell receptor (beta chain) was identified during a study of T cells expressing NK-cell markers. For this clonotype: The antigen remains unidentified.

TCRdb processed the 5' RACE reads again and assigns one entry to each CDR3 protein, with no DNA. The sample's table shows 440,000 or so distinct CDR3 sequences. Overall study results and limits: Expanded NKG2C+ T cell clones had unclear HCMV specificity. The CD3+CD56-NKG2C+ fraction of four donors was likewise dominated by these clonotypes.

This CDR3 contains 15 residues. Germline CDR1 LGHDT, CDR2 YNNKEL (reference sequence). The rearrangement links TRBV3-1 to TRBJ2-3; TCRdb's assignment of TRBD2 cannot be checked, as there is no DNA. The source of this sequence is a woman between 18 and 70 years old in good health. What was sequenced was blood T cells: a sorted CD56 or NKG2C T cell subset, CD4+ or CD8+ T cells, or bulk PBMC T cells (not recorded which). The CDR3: CASSQLAENTDTQYF.